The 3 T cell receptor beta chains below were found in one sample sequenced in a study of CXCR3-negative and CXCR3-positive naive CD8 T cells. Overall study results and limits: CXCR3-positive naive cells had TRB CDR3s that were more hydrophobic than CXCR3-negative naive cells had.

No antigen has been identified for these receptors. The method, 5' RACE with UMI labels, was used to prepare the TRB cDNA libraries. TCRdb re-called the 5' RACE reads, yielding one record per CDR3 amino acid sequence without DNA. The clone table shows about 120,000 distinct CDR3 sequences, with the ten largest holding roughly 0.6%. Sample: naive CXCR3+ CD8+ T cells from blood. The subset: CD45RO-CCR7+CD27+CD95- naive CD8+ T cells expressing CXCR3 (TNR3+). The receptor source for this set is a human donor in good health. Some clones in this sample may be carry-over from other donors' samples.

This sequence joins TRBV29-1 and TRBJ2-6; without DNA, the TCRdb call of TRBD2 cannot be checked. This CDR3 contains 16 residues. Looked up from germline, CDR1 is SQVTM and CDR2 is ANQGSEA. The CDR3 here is CSALEAGSSGANVLTF.

CDR3 in amino acids: CASSLSIGTASWANEKLFF. This sequence joins TRBV7-2 and TRBJ1-4; TCRdb proposes TRBD1, but this gene call is untestable without DNA. The CDR3 runs to 19 residues. CDR1 and CDR2 (germline): SGHTA, FQGNSA.

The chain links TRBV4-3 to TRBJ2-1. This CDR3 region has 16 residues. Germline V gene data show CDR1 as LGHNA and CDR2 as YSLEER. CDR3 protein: CASSQSAEYLYNEQFF.